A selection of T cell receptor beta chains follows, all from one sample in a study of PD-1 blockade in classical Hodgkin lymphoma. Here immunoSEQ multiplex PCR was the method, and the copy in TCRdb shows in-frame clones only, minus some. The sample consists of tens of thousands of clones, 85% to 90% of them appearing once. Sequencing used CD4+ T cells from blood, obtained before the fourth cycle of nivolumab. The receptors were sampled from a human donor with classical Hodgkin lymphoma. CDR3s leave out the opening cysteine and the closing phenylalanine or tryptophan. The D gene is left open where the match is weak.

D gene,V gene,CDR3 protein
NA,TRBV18,ASSPPPDVPYEQY
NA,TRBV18,ASSRGQGKDNEQF
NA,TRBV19,ASTITGASQNIQY
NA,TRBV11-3,ASSSGASYEQY
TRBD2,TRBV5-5,ASSEGLAESYEQY
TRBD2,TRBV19,ASSIGAGEATDTQY
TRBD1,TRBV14,ASSLGQGYEKLF
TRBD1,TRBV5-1,ASSLEATGASWEKLF
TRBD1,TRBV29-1,SAGQPGNTIY
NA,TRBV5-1,ASSLGQPNTEAF
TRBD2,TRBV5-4,ASSLGLADYEQY
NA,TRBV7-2,ASSTLGLGYT
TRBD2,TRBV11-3,ASSLGWGGSTDTQY
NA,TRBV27,ASSQSHTGNTEAF
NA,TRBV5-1,ASRRTEYNEQF
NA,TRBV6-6,ASQRGRDTYEQY
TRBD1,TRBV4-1,ASSQTGGRNTGELF
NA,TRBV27,ASSFVDSSYEQY
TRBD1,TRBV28,ASARDSTYEQY
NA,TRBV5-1,ASSGEGRSYEQY
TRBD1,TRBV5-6,ASSLTGAVGYT
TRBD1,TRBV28,ASSLWGDRAPANYGYT
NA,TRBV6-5,ASTAGDGYNEQF
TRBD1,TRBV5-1,ASSLVGGSYGYT
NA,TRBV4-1,ASSQVGTDSLGGYT
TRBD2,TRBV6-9,ASTLRLAGGPIFNNEQF
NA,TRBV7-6,ASSVDSNTEAF
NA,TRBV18,ASSPGGRANYGYT
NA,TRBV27,ASRSISGGDTDTQY
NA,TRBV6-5,ASSPDLTSPRAF
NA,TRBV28,ASSSGLYEQY
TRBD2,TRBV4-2,ASSQDLSGSRKTQY
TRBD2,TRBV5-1,ASSLGNNGLAVTDTQY
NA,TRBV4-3,ASSQGITGIMSVSGANVLT
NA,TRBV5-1,ASSPTLRSGAKNIQY
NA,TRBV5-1,ASSGPDAILHQPQH
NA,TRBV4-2,ASSHADRGSGRTPYEQY
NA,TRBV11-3,ASSPLRGSYEQY